This TCR beta chain derives from a study of shared T cell receptors in the human thymus. The table came from immunoSEQ multiplex PCR; TCRdb's copy has only in-frame clones and leaves some out. The sample consists of around 730,000 clones, 80% to 90% of them appearing once. Germline assignment: CDR1 MGHRA and CDR2 YSYEKL. This CDR3 has 16 residues. The V segment lost 5 bases and the J segment 7 bases; nucleotides outside the gene matches: 10. Separately, the same data were catalogued under a study of human thymus T cells. In that study: Resections from corrective heart surgery provided thymus tissue.

Input material: thymocytes. The sequence derives from a girl under three years old with a congenital heart defect. This chain joins TRBV4-1 and TRBJ2-1; 11 bases map to TRBD1. The CDR3 coding sequence is TGCGCCAGCAGCGCCCGGACAGGGGGCGCGATTAATGAGCAGTTCTTC. The encoded protein is CASSARTGGAINEQFF.